Presented here are 2 T cell receptor beta chains from one specimen sequenced in a study of cytotoxic CD8 clonotypes in ibrutinib-treated CLL. Only in-frame clones appear in the TCRdb table, and some are missing; sequencing was by immunoSEQ multiplex PCR. The sample lists hundreds of thousands of clones; 70% to 75% were seen once. The sequences come from PBMCs, collected after 12 months of ibrutinib treatment. These receptors all stem from a human donor with chronic lymphocytic leukemia.

This chain connects TRBV5-6 to TRBJ2-2, with 8 bases aligning to TRBD1. The CDR3 is 16 amino acids. Trimming at V came to 4 bases and at J to 6 bases, leaving 11 bases not matched to a gene. CDR1 and CDR2 (germline): SGHDT, YYEEEE. The CDR3, as DNA: TGTGCCAGCAGCCGCCTCGGCAGGGGGCGAGCCGGGGAGCTGTTTTTT. Its protein product is CASSRLGRGRAGELFF.

The chain combines TRBV6-5 with TRBJ1-1; 8 bases are a match to TRBD1. The CDR3 totals 16 residues. V lost 3 bases and J lost 4; bases outside the gene matches: 10. The germline CDR1 and CDR2 sequences are MNHEY and SVGAGI. For the CDR3, the DNA is TGTGCCAGCAGTTATTCGTCAGGGGGCCCTTTCACTGAAGCTTTCTTT. Amino acid sequence: CASSYSSGGPFTEAFF.